A selection of T cell receptor beta chains follows, all from one sample in a study of blood T cell repertoires in COVID-19. The method was immunoSEQ multiplex PCR; TCRdb's version includes in-frame clones alone and lacks a portion of them. The profile shows about 39,000 clones, over 65% of them singletons. The sample was peripheral blood. These receptors all come from a man between 45 and 60 years old with active or convalescent COVID-19. Each CDR3 is given with its conserved first and last residue. The D gene is left open where the match is weak. Only some rows state a clone size, as once, few, many or a class for expanded clones.

TRBD1	.	TRBV6-1	TRBJ2-7	TGTGCCAGCAGTGACTTCTTAGGGGGCGCAGCCTACGAGCAGTACTTC	CASSDFLGGAAYEQYF
TRBD1	.	TRBV12-5	TRBJ2-1	TGTGCTAGTGGTTTGGGGGACAGCTCCTACAATGAGCAGTTCTTC	CASGLGDSSYNEQFF
.	.	TRBV19	TRBJ2-2	TGTGCCTCCCAGAGGGGGTTAAACACCGGGGAGCTGTTTTTT	CASQRGLNTGELFF
.	.	TRBV14	TRBJ1-4	TGTGCCAGCAGCCAATTTCGGACGCGAGGAGGACGCGAAAAACTGTTTTTT	CASSQFRTRGGREKLFF
.	.	TRBV5-5	TRBJ1-3	TGTGCCAGCAGCCCGGACAGCTTTGGAAACACCATATATTTT	CASSPDSFGNTIYF
.	.	TRBV5-6	TRBJ1-2	TGTGCCAGCAGCCAAGACTTGGAGGTCTATGGCTACACCTTC	CASSQDLEVYGYTF
.	.	TRBV5-8	TRBJ1-2	TGTGCCAGCAGCTGGCGGGGACGGCTTAACTATGGCTACACCTTC	CASSWRGRLNYGYTF
.	.	TRBV25-1	TRBJ1-2	TGTGCCAGCAGTGAAACTCAGGGGACCAAAACCTATGGCTACACCTTC	CASSETQGTKTYGYTF
.	.	TRBV19	TRBJ1-2	TGTGCCAGTAGTATTCCTGGACTCGCCTATGGCTACACCTTC	CASSIPGLAYGYTF
.	few	TRBV2	TRBJ2-7	TGTGCCAGCAGTGAAGGGGCCCCCTCCTACGAGCAGTACTTC	CASSEGAPSYEQYF
.	.	TRBV6-5	TRBJ1-2	TGTGCCAGCAAAGATCAGGGGTTAACTAACTATGGCTACACCTTC	CASKDQGLTNYGYTF
TRBD1	.	TRBV7-8	TRBJ1-1	TGTGCCAGCAGCTTGGGACAGGGTCGAAGCCGGGCTTTCTTT	CASSLGQGRSRAFF
TRBD1	.	TRBV12-5	TRBJ1-5	TGTGCTAGTGGTCCTGGACAGGGCGGTCAGCCCCAGCATTTT	CASGPGQGGQPQHF
.	.	TRBV2	TRBJ2-2	TGTGCCAGCAGTGCGGAGCCTTACACCGGGGAGCTGTTTTTT	CASSAEPYTGELFF
TRBD2	.	TRBV3-1/TRBV3-2	TRBJ2-2	TGTGCCAGCAGCCCTCTAGCGGTAGATACCGGGGAGCTGTTTTTT	CASSPLAVDTGELFF
.	.	TRBV5-4	TRBJ1-2	TGTGCCAGCAGCGATACAGGGATCTATGGCTACACCTTC	CASSDTGIYGYTF
TRBD1	.	TRBV6-5	TRBJ1-6	TGTGCCAGCAGACCCGACAGGGCGAGTAATTCACCCCTCCACTTT	CASRPDRASNSPLHF
.	.	TRBV6-1	TRBJ2-3	TGTGCCAGCAGTGAAGGGACTTTTAGCACAGATACGCAGTATTTT	CASSEGTFSTDTQYF
.	.	TRBV21-1	TRBJ2-7	TGTGCCAGCAGCGAAGATCGGGTGGGGCCCACCTACGAGCAGTACTTC	CASSEDRVGPTYEQYF
.	few	TRBV18	TRBJ1-1	TGTGCCAGCTCACCATATCTGTACACTGAAGCTTTCTTT	CASSPYLYTEAFF
TRBD1	.	TRBV7-3	TRBJ2-5	TGTGCCAGCAGCTTCGACAGGGCAGAGACCCAGTACTTC	CASSFDRAETQYF
.	.	TRBV7-8	TRBJ2-1	TGTGCCAGCAGTTCACAATCAGTTGACACGTCACTCCACAATGAGCAGTTCTTC	CASSSQSVDTSLHNEQFF
.	.	TRBV9	TRBJ2-1	TGTGCCAGCAGCGTAGTTCCGGGCAATGAGCAGTTCTTC	CASSVVPGNEQFF
TRBD1	.	TRBV6-5	TRBJ2-5	TGTGCCAGCAGCCCGGGACAGTACCAAGAGACCCAGTACTTC	CASSPGQYQETQYF
TRBD1	.	TRBV15	TRBJ2-7	TGTGCCACCAGGGACAGGGACACCTACGAGCAGTACTTC	CATRDRDTYEQYF
TRBD1	.	TRBV30	TRBJ1-1	TGTGCCTGGAGTGTACCCCTGGACAGGGGGCTAGTGAACACTGAAGCTTTCTTT	CAWSVPLDRGLVNTEAFF
TRBD1	.	TRBV9	TRBJ2-7	TGTGCCAGCAGCAGTTCCGGGACAGGAGACCGCGAGCAGTACTTC	CASSSSGTGDREQYF
.	.	TRBV5-1	TRBJ2-5	TGCGCCAGCAGCTTGGGCAGGCCCCTACAAGAGACCCAGTACTTC	CASSLGRPLQETQYF
TRBD1	few	TRBV14	TRBJ1-4	TGTGCCAGCAGCAAGCGGACAGGGATGGTGGAAAAACTGTTTTTT	CASSKRTGMVEKLFF
.	.	TRBV19	TRBJ1-5	TGTGCCAGTAGTATATTACAGAATAATCAGCCCCAGCATTTT	CASSILQNNQPQHF
TRBD1	.	TRBV6-5	TRBJ1-6	TGTGCCAGCAGTTACGGGACAGGGAGGTATAATTCACCCCTCCACTTT	CASSYGTGRYNSPLHF
TRBD1	.	TRBV6-5	TRBJ2-2	TGTGCCAGCAGACGTGACAGGGCGAACACCGGGGAGCTGTTTTTT	CASRRDRANTGELFF
.	.	TRBV21-1	TRBJ1-3	TGTGCCAGCCCAAACTTGACAGTAGACTCTGGAAACACCATATATTTT	CASPNLTVDSGNTIYF
TRBD1	.	TRBV6-5	TRBJ1-4	TGTGCCAGCAGTTACCGGAACAGGGGAACTAATGAAAAACTGTTTTTT	CASSYRNRGTNEKLFF
.	.	TRBV10-1	TRBJ2-6	TGCGCCAGCGGGCCTGGTGACTCTGGGGCCAACGTCCTGACTTTC	CASGPGDSGANVLTF
.	.	TRBV19	TRBJ2-2	TGTGCCAGTAGTACCTCCGGGACACCGAACACCGGGGAGCTGTTTTTT	CASSTSGTPNTGELFF
.	.	TRBV6-5	TRBJ2-1	TGTGCCAGCAGTCTAGACTTGAGCTCCTACAATGAGCAGTTCTTC	CASSLDLSSYNEQFF
TRBD2	once	TRBV7-3	TRBJ2-1	TGTGCCAGCAGTAAATTACCGGGACTAGCGAACAATGAGCAGTTCTTC	CASSKLPGLANNEQFF
.	.	TRBV3-1/TRBV3-2	TRBJ1-1	TGTGCCAGCAGCCACAGTGACAGACCGAACACTGAAGCTTTCTTT	CASSHSDRPNTEAFF
.	.	TRBV15	TRBJ2-1	TGTGCCACCAGCAGAGGAGAGGGCGGTAACAATGAGCAGTTCTTC	CATSRGEGGNNEQFF
.	.	TRBV30	TRBJ2-7	TGTGCCTGGAGTGTAGGGGGGGGGTCCTACGAGCAGTACTTC	CAWSVGGGSYEQYF
TRBD1	few	TRBV3-1/TRBV3-2	TRBJ1-2	TGTGCCAGCAGCCTCCTGCCAGGAGGGGGCAGCTATGGCTACACCTTC	CASSLLPGGGSYGYTF
TRBD2	.	TRBV4-2	TRBJ2-2	TGTGCCAGCAGCCAAGATGGGACTAGCGGGGGTGGAGGGACCGGGGAGCTGTTTTTT	CASSQDGTSGGGGTGELFF
TRBD2	.	TRBV24-1	TRBJ2-1	TGTGCCACCAGTGCCTCCCGGGGACTAGCGGGGGGGCAATCCTACAATGAGCAGTTCTTC	CATSASRGLAGGQSYNEQFF
TRBD2	.	TRBV5-1	TRBJ2-1	TGCGCCAGCAGCCGGAGCGGGAGCTCCTACAATGAGCAGTTCTTC	CASSRSGSSYNEQFF